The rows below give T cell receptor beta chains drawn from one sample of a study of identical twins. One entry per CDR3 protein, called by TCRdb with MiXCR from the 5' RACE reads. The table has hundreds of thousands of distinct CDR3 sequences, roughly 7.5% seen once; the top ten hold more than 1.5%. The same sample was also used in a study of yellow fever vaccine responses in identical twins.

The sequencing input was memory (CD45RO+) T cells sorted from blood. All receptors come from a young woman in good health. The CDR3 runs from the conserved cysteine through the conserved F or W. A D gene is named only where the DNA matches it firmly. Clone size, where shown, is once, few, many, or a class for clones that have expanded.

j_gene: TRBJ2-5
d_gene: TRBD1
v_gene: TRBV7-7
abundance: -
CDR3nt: TGTGCTAGCAGCCCGATCTTAGGACAGGGGCTTGGTCAAGAGACCCAGTACTTC
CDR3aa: CASSPILGQGLGQETQYF

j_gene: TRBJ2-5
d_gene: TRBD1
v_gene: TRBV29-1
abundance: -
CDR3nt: TGCAGCGTCCACGCCGGGACAGGGGGGATGGCCCAGTACTTC
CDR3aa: CSVHAGTGGMAQYF

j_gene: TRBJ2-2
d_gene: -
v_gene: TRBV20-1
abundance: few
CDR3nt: TGCAGTGCCCATTCGGGTAGCGCGGGCGTGGGGGAGCTGTTTTTT
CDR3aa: CSAHSGSAGVGELFF

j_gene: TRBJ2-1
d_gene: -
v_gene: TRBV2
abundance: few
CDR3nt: TGTGCCAGCAGTGGGGCTATTGACTTATTTGGGGACAATGAGCAGTTCTTC
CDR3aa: CASSGAIDLFGDNEQFF

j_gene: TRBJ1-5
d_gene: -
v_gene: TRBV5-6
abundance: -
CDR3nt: TGTGCCAGCAGCTTGGGAGGTCGGGGTACGAGCAATCAGCCCCAGCATTTT
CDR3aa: CASSLGGRGTSNQPQHF

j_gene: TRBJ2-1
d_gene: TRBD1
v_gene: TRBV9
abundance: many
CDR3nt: TGTGCCAGCAGCGTTATACAGGGGTACAATGAGCAGTTCTTC
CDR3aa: CASSVIQGYNEQFF

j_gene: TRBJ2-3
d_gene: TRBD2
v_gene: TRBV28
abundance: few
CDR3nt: TGTGCCAGCAGTTTGGGACTACAAATCTCAGATACGCAGTATTTT
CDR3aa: CASSLGLQISDTQYF

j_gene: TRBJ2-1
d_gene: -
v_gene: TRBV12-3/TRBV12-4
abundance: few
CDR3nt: TGTGCCAGCAGACTAGGGGCTACACGGCCTGAGCAGTTCTTC
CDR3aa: CASRLGATRPEQFF

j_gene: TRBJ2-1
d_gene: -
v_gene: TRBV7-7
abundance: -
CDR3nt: TGTGCTAGCAGCTTAGAACTATTGAATGAGCAGTTCTTC
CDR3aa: CASSLELLNEQFF

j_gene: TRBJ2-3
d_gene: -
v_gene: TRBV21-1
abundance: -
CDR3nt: TGTGCCAGCAGCAAAGCGCCCGGGACCATCACAGATACGCAGTATTTT
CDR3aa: CASSKAPGTITDTQYF

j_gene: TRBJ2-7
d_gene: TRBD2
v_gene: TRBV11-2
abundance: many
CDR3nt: TGTGCCAGCAGCTTAGACCTTCCCCCACTAGCGGGGGCGCCCCCCTACGAGCAGTACTTC
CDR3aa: CASSLDLPPLAGAPPYEQYF

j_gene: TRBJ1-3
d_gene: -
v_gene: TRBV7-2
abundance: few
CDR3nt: TGTGCCAGCAGCTTATCACCGGCCAGCCCCATATATTTT
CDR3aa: CASSLSPASPIYF

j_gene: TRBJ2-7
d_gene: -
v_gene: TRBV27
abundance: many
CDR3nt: TGTGCCAGCTTTTCGAGCTCCTACGAGCAGTACTTC
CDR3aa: CASFSSSYEQYF

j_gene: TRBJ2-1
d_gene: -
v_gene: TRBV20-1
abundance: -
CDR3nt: TGCAGTGTTCCCGTTACCTACAATGAGCAGTTCTTC
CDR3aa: CSVPVTYNEQFF

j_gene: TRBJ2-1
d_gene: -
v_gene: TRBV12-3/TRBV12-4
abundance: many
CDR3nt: TGTGCCAGCAGTTCCCCATCCAACAATGAGCAGTTCTTC
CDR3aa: CASSSPSNNEQFF

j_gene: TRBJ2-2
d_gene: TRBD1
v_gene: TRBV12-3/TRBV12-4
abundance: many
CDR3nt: TGTGCCAGCAGTGTACCGGGACAGGGAGTATTTATGACCGGGGAGCTGTTTTTT
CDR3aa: CASSVPGQGVFMTGELFF

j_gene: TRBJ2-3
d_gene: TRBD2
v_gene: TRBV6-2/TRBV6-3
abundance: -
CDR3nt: TGTGCCAGCAGTTACCCCCCTGGTAGCGGGAGCACAGATACGCAGTATTTT
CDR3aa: CASSYPPGSGSTDTQYF

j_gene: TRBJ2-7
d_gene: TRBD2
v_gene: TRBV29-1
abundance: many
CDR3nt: TGCAGCGTTCGGGGGGTGACAGCTTCCTACGAGCAGTACTTC
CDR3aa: CSVRGVTASYEQYF

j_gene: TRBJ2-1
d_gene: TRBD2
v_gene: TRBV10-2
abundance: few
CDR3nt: TGCGCCAGCTTTGGGGCCCTGGGGGGGGGTGAGTTGGGGTACAATGAGCAGTTCTTC
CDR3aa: CASFGALGGGELGYNEQFF

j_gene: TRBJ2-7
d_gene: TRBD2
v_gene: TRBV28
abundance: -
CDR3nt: TGTGCCAGCAGTACCCTTCTTCGACTAGCGGGAGTTTTAGGCGAGCAGTACTTC
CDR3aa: CASSTLLRLAGVLGEQYF

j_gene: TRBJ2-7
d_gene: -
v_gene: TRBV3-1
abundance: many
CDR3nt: TGTGCCAGCAGCCAGGTTCGTCCTTACGAGCAGTACTTC
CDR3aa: CASSQVRPYEQYF

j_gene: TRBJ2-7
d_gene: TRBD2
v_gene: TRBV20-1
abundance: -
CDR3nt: TGCAGTGCTAGAGAGGTGTCCAGCGGGGATAGTTACGAGCAGTACTTC
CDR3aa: CSAREVSSGDSYEQYF

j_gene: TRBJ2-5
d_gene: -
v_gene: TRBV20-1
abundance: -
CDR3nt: TGCAGTGCTAGAAGGGCTGGGCAAGAGACCCAGTACTTC
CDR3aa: CSARRAGQETQYF

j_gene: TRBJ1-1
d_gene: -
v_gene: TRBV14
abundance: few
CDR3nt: TGTGCCAGCAGCCACTCAGCCTCCACTGAAGCTTTCTTT
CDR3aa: CASSHSASTEAFF

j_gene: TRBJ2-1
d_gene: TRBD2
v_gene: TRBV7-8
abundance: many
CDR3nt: TGTGCCAGCAGCTGGACCCGACTAGCGGGAGTTTTAAATGAGCAGTTCTTC
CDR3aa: CASSWTRLAGVLNEQFF

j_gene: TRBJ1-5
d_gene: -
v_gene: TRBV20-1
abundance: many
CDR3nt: TGCAGTGCTCGCAGTTTGGGGAATAGCAATCAGCCCCAGCATTTT
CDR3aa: CSARSLGNSNQPQHF

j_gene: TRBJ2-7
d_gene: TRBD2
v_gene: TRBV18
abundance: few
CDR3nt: TGTGCCAGCTCACCGCTAGCGGGGCCTTCCTACGAGCAGTACTTC
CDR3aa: CASSPLAGPSYEQYF

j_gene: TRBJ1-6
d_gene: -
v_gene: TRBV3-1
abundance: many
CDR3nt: TGTGCCAGCAGCCCGCGGGGTGTCTATAATTCACCCCTCCACTTT
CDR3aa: CASSPRGVYNSPLHF

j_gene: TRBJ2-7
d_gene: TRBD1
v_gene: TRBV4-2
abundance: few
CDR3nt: TGTGCCAGCAGCCAAGTAGGGACAGGGGGCTCCTACGAGCAGTACTTC
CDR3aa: CASSQVGTGGSYEQYF

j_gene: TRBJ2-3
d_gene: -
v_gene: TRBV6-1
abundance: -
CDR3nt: TGTGCCAGCAGGCGGGACTGGTCAGATACGCAGTATTTT
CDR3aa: CASRRDWSDTQYF

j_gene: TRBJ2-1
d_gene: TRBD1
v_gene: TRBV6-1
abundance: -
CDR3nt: TGTGCCAGCAGGGCTACGATTAGGGACAGGGATATTGAGCAGTTCTTC
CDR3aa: CASRATIRDRDIEQFF

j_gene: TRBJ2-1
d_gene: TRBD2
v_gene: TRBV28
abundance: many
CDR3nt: TGTGCCAGCAGTTTGTGGGAGAGCGGGAGGGGCAATGAGCAGTTCTTC
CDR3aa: CASSLWESGRGNEQFF

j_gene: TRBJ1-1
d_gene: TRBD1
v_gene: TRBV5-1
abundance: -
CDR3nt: TGCGCCAGCAGCTCCCGGACAGGGGCGAACACTGAAGCTTTCTTT
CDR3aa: CASSSRTGANTEAFF

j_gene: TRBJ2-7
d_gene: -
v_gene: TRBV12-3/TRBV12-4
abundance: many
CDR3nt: TGTGCCAGCAGTTTAACAATGGAGCAGTACTTC
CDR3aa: CASSLTMEQYF

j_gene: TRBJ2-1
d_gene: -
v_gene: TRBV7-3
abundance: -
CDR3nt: TGTGCGTGGGGGGCTGGAACCAATGAGCAGTTCTTC
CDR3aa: CAWGAGTNEQFF

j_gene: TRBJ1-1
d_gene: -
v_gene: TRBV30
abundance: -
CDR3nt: TGTGCCTGTTCGGGAGCGAAGACTGAAGCTTTCTTT
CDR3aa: CACSGAKTEAFF

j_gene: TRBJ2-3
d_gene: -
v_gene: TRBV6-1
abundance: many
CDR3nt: TGTGCCAGCCGCCTCCGGCCAAACTCCATCACAGATACGCAGTATTTT
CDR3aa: CASRLRPNSITDTQYF

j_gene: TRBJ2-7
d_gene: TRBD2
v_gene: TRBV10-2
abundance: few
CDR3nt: TGCGCCAGCAGTGAGACTGCGACTAGCGGGAGGAGCTCCTACGAGCAGTACTTC
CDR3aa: CASSETATSGRSSYEQYF

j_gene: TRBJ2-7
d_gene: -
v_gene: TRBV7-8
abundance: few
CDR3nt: TGTGCCAGCAGCTTAACCGACAGCCGGTACGAGCAGTACTTC
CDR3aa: CASSLTDSRYEQYF

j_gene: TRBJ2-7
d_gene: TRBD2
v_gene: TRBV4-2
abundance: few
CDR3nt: TGTGCCAGCAGCCAAGCGCCAGCGGGAGGGTCCGACGAGCAGTACTTC
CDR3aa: CASSQAPAGGSDEQYF

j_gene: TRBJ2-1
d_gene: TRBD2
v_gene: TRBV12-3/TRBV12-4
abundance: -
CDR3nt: TGTGCCAGCCAACGCGTCGGGACTAGCGGCTACAATGAGCAGTTCTTC
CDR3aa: CASQRVGTSGYNEQFF

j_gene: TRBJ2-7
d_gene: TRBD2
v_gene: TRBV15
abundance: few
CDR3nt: TGTGCCACCAGCGATCCTGGGGGACTAGCGGGAGCGACCTACGAGCAGTACTTC
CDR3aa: CATSDPGGLAGATYEQYF

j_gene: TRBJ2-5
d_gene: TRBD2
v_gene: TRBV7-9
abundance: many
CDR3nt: TGTGCCAGCAGCCATTCTAGCGGGCAAGAGACCCAGTACTTC
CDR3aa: CASSHSSGQETQYF

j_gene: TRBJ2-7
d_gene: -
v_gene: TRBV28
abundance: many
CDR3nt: TGTGCCAGCAGTTTAGAGGGATGGGAGCAGTACTTC
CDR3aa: CASSLEGWEQYF

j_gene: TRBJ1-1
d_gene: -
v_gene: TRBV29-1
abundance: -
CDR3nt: TGCAGCGTTACTTTGTGGCTGAACACTGAAGCTTTCTTT
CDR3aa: CSVTLWLNTEAFF

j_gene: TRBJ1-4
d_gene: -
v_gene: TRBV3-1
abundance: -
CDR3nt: TGTGCCAGCAGCCAAGACTTCGGGGGTGAGAAGCTGTTTTTT
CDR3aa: CASSQDFGGEKLFF

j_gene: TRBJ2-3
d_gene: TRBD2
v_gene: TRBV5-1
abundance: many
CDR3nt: TGCGCCAGCGCTAGCCCCAGCGGGGGAAGCACAGATACGCAGTATTTT
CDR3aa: CASASPSGGSTDTQYF

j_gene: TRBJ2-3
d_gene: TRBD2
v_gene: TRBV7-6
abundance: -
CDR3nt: TGTGCCAGCAGCTTAAGCGGGAGTGTGAATACGCAGTATTTT
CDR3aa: CASSLSGSVNTQYF

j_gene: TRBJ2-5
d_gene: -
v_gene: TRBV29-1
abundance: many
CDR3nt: TGCAGCGCTGGTAGAGTAGCGGTCGGTGAGACCCAGTACTTC
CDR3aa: CSAGRVAVGETQYF

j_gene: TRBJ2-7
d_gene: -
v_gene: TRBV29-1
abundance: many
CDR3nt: TGCAGCGTTGGCCGGGCCGGGGGCGAGCAGTACTTC
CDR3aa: CSVGRAGGEQYF

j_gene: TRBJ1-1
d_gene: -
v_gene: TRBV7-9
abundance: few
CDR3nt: TGTGCCAGCAGCTTGGAGGACACCTTGAACACTGAAGCTTTCTTT
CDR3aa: CASSLEDTLNTEAFF

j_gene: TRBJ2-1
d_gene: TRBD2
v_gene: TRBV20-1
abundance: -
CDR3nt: TGCAGTGCAATAGCGGGAGGGCACAATGAGCAGTTCTTC
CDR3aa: CSAIAGGHNEQFF